This T cell receptor beta chain originates from a study of blood T cell repertoires in COVID-19. Whole-study context: Samples representing acute and convalescent COVID-19 were sourced from the United States, Italy and Spain.

TCRdb's table, derived via immunoSEQ multiplex PCR, lists solely in-frame clones and lacks some. The sample contains around 50,000 clones, more than 75% of which appear only once. CDR3 size: 15 residues. J was trimmed by 4 bases and V by 1 base; bases with no gene match: 7. Germline lookup yields CDR1 LGHDT and CDR2 YNNKEL (reference sequence). The sequenced sample was PBMCs or T cells enriched from blood (not recorded which). The clonotype was recovered from a woman in her 50s with acute COVID-19. This rearrangement joins TRBV3-1 (or the pseudogene TRBV3-2) to TRBJ2-7; 7 nucleotides match TRBD2. In DNA, the CDR3 is TGTGCCAGCAGCCAAGCTTGGGGGGGTTGGTACGAGCAGTACTTC. Translation: CASSQAWGGWYEQYF.